This TCR beta chain was found in a study of cytomegalovirus exposure and HLA in healthy donors. The study ran its PCR with 60 Vbeta and 13 Jbeta primers. Sequencing was performed with immunoSEQ multiplex PCR; in TCRdb, only in-frame clones are kept and a portion is missing. This sample has about 160,000 clones, with just under 80% found just once. This CDR3 has 17 residues. The germline gives CDR1 SGHRS, CDR2 YFSETQ. V lost 4 bases and J lost 2; bases outside the gene matches: 13. This clone occurred a few times. Its antigen is unknown. The study, taken as a whole, reports: A further, later analysis showed that HLA-associated TCR beta chains (compared with equally common others) were more clonally expanded. Reports state that TCR beta sequences accurately predicted most subjects' HLA-A and HLA-B alleles.

Specimen: PBMCs. The receptor was isolated from a man aged 18 to 29 in good health and CMV-seropositive. The chain recombines TRBV5-1 with TRBJ2-5; TRBD2 matches at 8 bases. The CDR3 DNA reads TGCGCCAGCAGCACGGGACTAGTGGGGCCCTCTCAAGAGACCCAGTACTTC. It is translated as CASSTGLVGPSQETQYF.